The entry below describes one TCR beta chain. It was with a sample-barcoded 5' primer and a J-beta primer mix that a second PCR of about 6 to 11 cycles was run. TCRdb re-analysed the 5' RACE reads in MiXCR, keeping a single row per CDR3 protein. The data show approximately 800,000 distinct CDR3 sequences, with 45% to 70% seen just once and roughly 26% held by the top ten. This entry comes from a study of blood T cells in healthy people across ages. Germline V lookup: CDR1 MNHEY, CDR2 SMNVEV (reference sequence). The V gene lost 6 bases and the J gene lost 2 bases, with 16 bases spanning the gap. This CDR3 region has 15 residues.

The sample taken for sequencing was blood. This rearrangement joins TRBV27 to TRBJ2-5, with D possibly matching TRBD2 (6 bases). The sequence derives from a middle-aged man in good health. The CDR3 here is CASSVGGTRQETQYF. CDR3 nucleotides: TGTGCCAGCAGCGTTGGCGGGACCCGTCAAGAGACCCAGTACTTC.